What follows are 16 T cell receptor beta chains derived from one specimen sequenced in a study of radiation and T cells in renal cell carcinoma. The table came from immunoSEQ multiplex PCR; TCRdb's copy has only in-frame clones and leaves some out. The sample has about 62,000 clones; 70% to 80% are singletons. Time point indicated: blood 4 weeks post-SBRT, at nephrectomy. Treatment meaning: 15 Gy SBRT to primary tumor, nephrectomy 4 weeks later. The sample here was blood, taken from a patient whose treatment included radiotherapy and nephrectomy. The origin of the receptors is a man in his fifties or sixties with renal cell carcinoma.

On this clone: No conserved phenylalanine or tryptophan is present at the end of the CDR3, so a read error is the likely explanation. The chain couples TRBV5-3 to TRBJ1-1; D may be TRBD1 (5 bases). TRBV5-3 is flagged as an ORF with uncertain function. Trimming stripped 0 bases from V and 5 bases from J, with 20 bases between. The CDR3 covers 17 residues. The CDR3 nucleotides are TGTGCCAGAAGCTTGGGGTCGGGGCCTCAGGGCAGTACTGAAGCTTTCCTT. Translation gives CARSLGSGPQGSTEAFL.

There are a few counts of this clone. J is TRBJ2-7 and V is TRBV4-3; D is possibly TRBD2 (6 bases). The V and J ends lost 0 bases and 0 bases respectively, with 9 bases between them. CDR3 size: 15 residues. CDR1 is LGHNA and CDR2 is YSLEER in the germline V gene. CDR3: CASSQEGGISYEQYF. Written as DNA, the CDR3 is TGCGCCAGCAGCCAAGAAGGAGGGATCTCCTACGAGCAGTACTTC.

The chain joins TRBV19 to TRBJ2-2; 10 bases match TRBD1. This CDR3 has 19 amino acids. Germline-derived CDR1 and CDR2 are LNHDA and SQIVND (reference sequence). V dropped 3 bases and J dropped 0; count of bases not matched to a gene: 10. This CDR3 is CASSIRRGGTGANTGELFF. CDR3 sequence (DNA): TGTGCCAGTAGTATTCGCCGGGGAGGGACAGGGGCGAACACCGGGGAGCTGTTTTTT. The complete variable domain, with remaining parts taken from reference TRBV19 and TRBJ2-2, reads DGGITQSPKYLFRKEGQNVTLSCEQNLNHDAMYWYRQDPGQGLRLIYYSQIVNDFQKGDIAEGYSVSREKKESFPLTVTSAQKNPTAFYLCASSIRRGGTGANTGELFFGEGSRLTVL.

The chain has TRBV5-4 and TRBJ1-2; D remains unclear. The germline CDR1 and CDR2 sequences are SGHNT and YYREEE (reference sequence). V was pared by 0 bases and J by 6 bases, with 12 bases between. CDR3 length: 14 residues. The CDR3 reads CASSLAGRPDGYTF. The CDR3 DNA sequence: TGTGCCAGCAGCTTGGCGGGCCGACCCGATGGCTACACCTTC.

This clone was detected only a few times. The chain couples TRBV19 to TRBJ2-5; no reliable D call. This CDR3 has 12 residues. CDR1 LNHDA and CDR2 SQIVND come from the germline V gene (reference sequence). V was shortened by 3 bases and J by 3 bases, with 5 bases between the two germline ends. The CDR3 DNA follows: TGTGCCAGTAGTATGAGAGAAGAGACCCAGTACTTC. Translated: CASSMREETQYF.

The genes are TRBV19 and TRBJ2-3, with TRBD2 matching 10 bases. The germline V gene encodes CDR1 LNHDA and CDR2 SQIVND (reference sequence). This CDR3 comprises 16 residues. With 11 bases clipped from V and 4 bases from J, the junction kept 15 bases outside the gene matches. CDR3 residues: CAAGTSVRALADTQYF. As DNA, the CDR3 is TGTGCCGCGGGGACTAGCGTTCGGGCATTGGCAGATACGCAGTATTTT.

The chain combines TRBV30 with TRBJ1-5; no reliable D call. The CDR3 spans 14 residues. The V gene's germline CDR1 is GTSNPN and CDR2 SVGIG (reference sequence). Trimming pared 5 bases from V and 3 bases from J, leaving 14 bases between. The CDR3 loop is CAWGPGGDNQPQHF. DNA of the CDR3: TGTGCCTGGGGCCCCGGCGGAGACAATCAGCCCCAGCATTTT.

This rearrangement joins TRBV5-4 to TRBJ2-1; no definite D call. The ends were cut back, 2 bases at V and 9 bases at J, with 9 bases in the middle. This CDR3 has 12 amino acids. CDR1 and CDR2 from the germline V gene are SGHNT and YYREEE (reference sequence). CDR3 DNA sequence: TGTGCCAGCAGCTTTTCAGCTGCTGAGCAGTTCTTC. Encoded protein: CASSFSAAEQFF.

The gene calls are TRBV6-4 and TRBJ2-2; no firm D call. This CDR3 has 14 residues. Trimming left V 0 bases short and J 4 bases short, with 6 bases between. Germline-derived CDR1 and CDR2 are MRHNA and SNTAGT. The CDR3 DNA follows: TGTGCCAGCAGTGACTCGTTCCTCACCGGGGAGCTGTTTTTT. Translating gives CASSDSFLTGELFF.

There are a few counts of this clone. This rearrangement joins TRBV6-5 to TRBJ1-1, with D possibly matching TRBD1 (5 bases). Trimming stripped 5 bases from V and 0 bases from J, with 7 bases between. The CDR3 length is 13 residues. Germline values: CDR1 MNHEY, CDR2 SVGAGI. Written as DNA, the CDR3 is TGTGCCAGCAGTCCGACAGTGAACACTGAAGCTTTCTTT. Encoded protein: CASSPTVNTEAFF.

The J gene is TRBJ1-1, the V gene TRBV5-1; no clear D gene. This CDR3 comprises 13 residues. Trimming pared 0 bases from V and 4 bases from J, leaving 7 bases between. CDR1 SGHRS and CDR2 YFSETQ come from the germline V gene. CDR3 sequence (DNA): TGCGCCAGCAGCTTGGTGGGAAGCACTGAAGCTTTCTTT. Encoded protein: CASSLVGSTEAFF.

CDR3 loop: CASSGETGQMSTRYGYTF. The CDR3 DNA is TGTGCCAGCAGTGGGGAGACAGGGCAAATGAGTACTAGGTATGGCTACACCTTC. V is TRBV6-1 and J is TRBJ1-2; 7 bases agree with TRBD1. This CDR3 is built from 18 residues. From germline, CDR1 is MNHNS and CDR2 SASEGT. V lost 4 bases to trimming and J lost 5 bases; unmatched junction nucleotides: 19.

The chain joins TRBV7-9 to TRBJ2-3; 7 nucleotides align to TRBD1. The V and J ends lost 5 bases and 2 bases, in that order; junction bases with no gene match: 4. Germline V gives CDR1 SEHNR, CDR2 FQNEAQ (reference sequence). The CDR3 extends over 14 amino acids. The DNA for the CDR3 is TGTGCCAGCAGCGCGGACAGGTACACAGATACGCAGTATTTT. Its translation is CASSADRYTDTQYF. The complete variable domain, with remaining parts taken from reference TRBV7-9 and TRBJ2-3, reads DTGVSQNPRHKITKRGQNVTFRCDPISEHNRLYWYRQTLGQGPEFLTYFQNEAQLEKSRLLSDRFSAERPKGSFSTLEIQRTEQGDSAMYLCASSADRYTDTQYFGPGTRLTVL.

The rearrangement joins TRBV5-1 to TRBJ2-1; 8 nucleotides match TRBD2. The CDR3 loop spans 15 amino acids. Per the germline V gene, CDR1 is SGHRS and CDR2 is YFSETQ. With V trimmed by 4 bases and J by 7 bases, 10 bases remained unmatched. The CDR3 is CASSNSGNIANEQFF. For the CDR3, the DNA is TGCGCCAGCAGCAATAGCGGGAACATTGCAAATGAGCAGTTCTTC.

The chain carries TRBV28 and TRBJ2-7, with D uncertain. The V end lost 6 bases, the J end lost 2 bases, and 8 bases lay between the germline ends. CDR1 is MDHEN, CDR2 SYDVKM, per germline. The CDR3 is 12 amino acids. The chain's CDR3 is CASSHPPYEQYF. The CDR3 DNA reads TGTGCCAGCAGCCACCCCCCCTACGAGCAGTACTTC.

This CDR3 is CASSPGTVRSGNTIYF. The CDR3 nucleotides are TGTGCCAGCAGCCCCGGGACAGTTCGCTCTGGAAACACCATATATTTT. This chain connects TRBV9 to TRBJ1-3; 7 bases map to TRBD1. CDR3 size: 16 residues. Germline V gene lookup returns CDR1 SGDLS and CDR2 YYNGEE. The trim removed 4 bases at V and 0 bases at J, leaving 7 bases unmatched.